Listed here are 10 T cell receptor beta chains from one sample, sequenced in a study of CD8 T cells in acute hepatitis C reinfection. Time point meaning: naive CD8 control sorted from an acute-time-point sample. Repertoires were generated with immunoSEQ multiplex PCR, while TCRdb's copy carries only in-frame clones and drops some. The table has 30,000 to 45,000 clones, 70% to 90% seen once. Sequences were obtained from naive CD8+ T cells from PBMCs. These receptor sequences come from a woman in her late teens or twenties who spontaneously cleared hepatitis C infection.

The chain links TRBV4-2 to TRBJ1-1; D might be TRBD1 (5 bases). This CDR3 contains 15 residues. Germline V lookup: CDR1 LGHNA, CDR2 YNFKEQ. Trimming left V 0 bases short and J 1 base short, with 9 bases between. In DNA form, the CDR3 reads TGTGCCAGCAGCCAAGATTTTGGGGCGAACACTGAAGCTTTCTTT. It specifies CASSQDFGANTEAFF.

This clone was seen a few times. Different DNA sequences within this sample yield the same CDR3. The chain carries TRBV14 and TRBJ1-1; D gene uncertain. V lost 1 base and J 6 bases, leaving 18 bases between the germline ends. Germline-derived CDR1 and CDR2 are SGHDN and FVKESK. The CDR3 has 16 residues. The chain's CDR3 is CASSQAHSGIVSEAFF. The CDR3, as DNA: TGTGCCAGCAGCCAAGCCCACTCGGGAATCGTCTCTGAAGCTTTCTTT.

The chain combines TRBV9 with TRBJ2-5; 7 bases align to TRBD2. With V trimmed by 5 bases and J by 3 bases, 4 bases remained unmatched. The V gene's germline CDR1 is SGDLS and CDR2 YYNGEE. The CDR3 spans 13 residues. In DNA form, the CDR3 reads TGTGCCAGCAGGGCGGGAGAGGAAGAGACCCAGTACTTC. Translated: CASRAGEEETQYF.

The V call is TRBV5-4, the J call TRBJ2-1; D gene ambiguous. Germline V gives CDR1 SGHNT, CDR2 YYREEE (reference sequence). This CDR3 has 11 residues. V was cut by 5 bases and J by 6 bases, with 6 bases left in between. CDR3 bases: TGTGCCAGCAGAAGTCCCAATGAGCAGTTCTTC. Its translation is CASRSPNEQFF.

The chain combines TRBV27 with TRBJ2-1; D possibly corresponds to TRBD2 (6 bases). The CDR3 is 14 amino acids. V lost 11 bases and J 3 bases, leaving 17 bases between the germline ends. Germline V gene lookup returns CDR1 MNHEY and CDR2 SMNVEV (reference sequence). This chain's CDR3 is CARGLEGLYNEQFF. CDR3 DNA: TGTGCCCGCGGGTTAGAGGGACTCTACAATGAGCAGTTCTTC.

The chain links TRBV5-1 to TRBJ2-7, with TRBD1 matching 8 bases. Per the germline V gene, CDR1 is SGHRS and CDR2 is YFSETQ. The CDR3 is 16 amino acids. V lost 4 bases to trimming and J lost 3 bases; unmatched junction nucleotides: 12. As DNA, the CDR3 is TGCGCCAGCAGCACAGACCCGGGACAGGCCCTCTACGAGCAGTACTTC. Encoded protein: CASSTDPGQALYEQYF.

The chain recombines TRBV6-5 with TRBJ2-1; D is uncertain. Germline V gives CDR1 MNHEY, CDR2 SVGAGI. Deletions cut 6 bases from V and 5 bases from J, with 8 bases between. The CDR3 consists of 12 residues. CDR3 coding DNA: TGTGCCAGCAGAGCGCCAAACAATGAGCAGTTCTTC. Its protein is CASRAPNNEQFF.

The chain recombines TRBV29-1 with TRBJ1-1; no clear D gene. Trimming pared 6 bases from V and 5 bases from J, leaving 7 bases between. CDR1 and CDR2 (germline): SQVTM, ANQGSEA. The CDR3 is made up of 10 amino acids. CDR3 nucleotides: TGCAGCGTCCTTTGGACTGAAGCTTTCTTT. It translates to CSVLWTEAFF.

This chain uses TRBV14 with TRBJ2-7; D might be TRBD2 (5 bases). Germline CDR1 SGHDN, CDR2 FVKESK. The CDR3 has 15 residues. The V end was cut by 1 base, the J end by 6 bases, with 16 bases between. CDR3 DNA sequence: TGTGCCAGCAGCCAAGGTGGGAGCCCTACCAGCGAGCAGTACTTC. It codes for CASSQGGSPTSEQYF.

Remarks on this clone: Germline is not matched at one junction end, which may reflect a read error. V gene TRBV6-6 combines with J gene TRBJ1-2; D might be TRBD1 (6 bases). The CDR3 has 13 amino acids. Germline CDR1 and CDR2: MNHNY and SVGAGI (reference sequence). CDR3 DNA sequence: TGTGCCAGCAGACACCCCGAAGACAGGAATATTGCCTTC. Protein: CASRHPEDRNIAF.